This TCR beta chain was sequenced for a study of cytomegalovirus exposure and HLA in healthy donors. In regard to this clone: Its antigen is as yet unknown.

This CDR3 is built from 15 residues. Trimming pared 5 bases from V and 6 bases from J, leaving 17 bases between. CDR1 and CDR2 (germline): MNHEY, SVGAGI. 60 Vbeta and 13 Jbeta primers were used in PCR. Clones were sequenced by immunoSEQ multiplex PCR, and TCRdb holds only the in-frame ones, with some missing. The sample holds about 76,000 clones, more than 75% seen once. Study observations and caveats: Later analysis showed most CMV-associated TCR beta chains appearing HLA-restricted. Rare TCR sequences dominated, though some public TCRs recurred in many donors. The productive fraction for most TCR beta V segments was about 90% or about 30% in an earlier analysis. An ancestry cluster, one associated with Asian ancestry, reportedly showed fewer N-insertions than the roughly 700-donor mean in a later analysis.

Sequencing was performed on PBMCs. The receptor comes from a male donor in good health and CMV-seropositive. The chain uses TRBV6-5 and TRBJ1-5, with a weak D call TRBD1 (6 bases). For the CDR3, the DNA is TGTGCCAGCAGTCGTCACAGGGAGGGTAGTCAGCCCCAGCATTTT. This sequence encodes CASSRHREGSQPQHF.